This T cell receptor beta chain was observed in a study of Graves' ophthalmopathy and Graves' hyperthyroidism. Regarding the study as a whole: Progression of ophthalmopathy was predicted by the model with 60% to 71% sensitivity and roughly 73% specificity. Sensitivity of 87.88% and specificity of about 84% were achieved when a 13-signature model separated ophthalmopathy from stable hyperthyroidism. Most expanded clonotypes in thyroid above 0.001 frequency also showed up in blood.

RNA transcripts yielded amplified TCR beta CDR3 regions. RT-PCR with HTBI primers came first, then second-round multiplex PCR. TCRdb itself ran the multiplex PCR reads through MiXCR, one entry per CDR3 protein. This table holds about 620,000 distinct CDR3 sequences, about 20% found once. Orbital computed tomography and thyroid ultrasound, along with TRAb, serum thyroxine and clinical symptoms, underpinned diagnosis. From germline, CDR1 is LGHNA and CDR2 YNFKEQ. The CDR3 consists of 16 residues. The V gene lost 1 base and the J gene lost 0 bases, with 7 bases spanning the gap. This clonotype was detected a few times. Its antigen is not identified.

The sample consisted of peripheral blood. This chain connects TRBV4-2 to TRBJ2-6; tentatively, D is TRBD1 or TRBD2 (5 bases each). The receptor's source is a young woman with stable Graves' hyperthyroidism. Some clones in this sample may be carry-over from other donors' samples. CDR3 amino acids: CASSQGGNSGANVLTF. For the CDR3, the DNA is TGTGCCAGCAGCCAAGGGGGGAACTCTGGGGCCAACGTCCTGACTTTC.